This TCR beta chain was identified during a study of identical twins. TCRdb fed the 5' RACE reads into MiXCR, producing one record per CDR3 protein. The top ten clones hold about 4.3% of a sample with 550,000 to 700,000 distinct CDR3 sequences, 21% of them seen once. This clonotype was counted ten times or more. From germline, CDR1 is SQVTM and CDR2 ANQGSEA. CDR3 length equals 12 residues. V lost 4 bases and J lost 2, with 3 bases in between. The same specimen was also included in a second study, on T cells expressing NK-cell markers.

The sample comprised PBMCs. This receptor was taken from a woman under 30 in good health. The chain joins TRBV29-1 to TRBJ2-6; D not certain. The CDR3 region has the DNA TGCAGCGTTGGGACTGGGGCCAACGTCCTGACTTTC. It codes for CSVGTGANVLTF.